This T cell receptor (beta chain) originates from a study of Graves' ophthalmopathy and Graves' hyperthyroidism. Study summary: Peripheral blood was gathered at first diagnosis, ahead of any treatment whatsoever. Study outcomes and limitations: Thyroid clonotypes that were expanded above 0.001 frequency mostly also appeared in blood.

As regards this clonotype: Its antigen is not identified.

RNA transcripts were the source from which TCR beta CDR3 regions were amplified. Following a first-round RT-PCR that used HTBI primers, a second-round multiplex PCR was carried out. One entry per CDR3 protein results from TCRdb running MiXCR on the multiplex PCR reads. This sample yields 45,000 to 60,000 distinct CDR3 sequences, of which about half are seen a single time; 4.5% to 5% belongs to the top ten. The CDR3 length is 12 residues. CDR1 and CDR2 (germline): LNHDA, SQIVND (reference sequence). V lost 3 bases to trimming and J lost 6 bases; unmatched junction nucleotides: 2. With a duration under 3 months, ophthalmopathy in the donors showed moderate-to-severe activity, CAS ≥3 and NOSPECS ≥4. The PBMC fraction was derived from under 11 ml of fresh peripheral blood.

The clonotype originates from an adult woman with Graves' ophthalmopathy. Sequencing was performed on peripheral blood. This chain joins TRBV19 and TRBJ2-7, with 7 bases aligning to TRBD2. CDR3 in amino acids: CASSIGGSEQYF. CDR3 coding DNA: TGTGCCAGTAGTATTGGCGGGAGCGAGCAGTACTTC. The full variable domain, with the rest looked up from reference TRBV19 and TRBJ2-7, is DGGITQSPKYLFRKEGQNVTLSCEQNLNHDAMYWYRQDPGQGLRLIYYSQIVNDFQKGDIAEGYSVSREKKESFPLTVTSAQKNPTAFYLCASSIGGSEQYFGPGTRLTVT.